This T cell receptor (beta chain) was sequenced in a study of T cell repertoires in cytomegalovirus infection. Study-wide findings and caveats: Dominating the ex vivo response were HLA-C-restricted CMV-specific TCR beta clonotypes.

At least ten counts were recorded for this clonotype. Its specificity is not known. TCRdb re-analysed the reads in MiXCR, keeping a single row per CDR3 protein. The sample lists a few hundred thousand distinct CDR3 sequences, more than 25% occurring once. The receptor was isolated from a human donor in good health (CMV status not recorded). Some clones in this sample may be carry-over from other donors' samples. Sequencing was performed on PBMCs.

The CDR3 DNA sequence: TGTGCCAGCGTGGAAGATAGCGGGAGATTTGCGAAGGAGACCCAGTACTTC. Translation: CASVEDSGRFAKETQYF. This chain links TRBV6-1 with TRBJ2-5; 9 bases are shared with TRBD2. This CDR3 comprises 17 residues. Germline CDR1 reads MNHNS; CDR2 reads SASEGT. V dropped 8 bases and J dropped 5; count of bases not matched to a gene: 18.